Each of the 15 T cell receptor beta chains below was sequenced from the same sample in a study of T-cell reconstitution after alpha-beta-depleted transplantation in children. Unique molecular identifiers were used to barcode this TCRbeta library. One entry per CDR3 protein, called by TCRdb with MiXCR from the PCR reads. The sample consists of over 200,000 distinct CDR3 sequences, over 15% of them appearing once. The specimen comprised PBMCs, mostly from graft donor cells, sampled 360 days after TCRalphabeta/CD19-depleted stem cell transplant. These receptors all stem from a male patient aged 2 to 9 who had a stem cell transplant for acute lymphoblastic leukemia, so the T cells may come from the graft donor.

This clonotype was detected ten times or more. This sequence joins TRBV18 and TRBJ2-7, with D unclear. The CDR3 spans 15 residues. The germline CDR1 and CDR2 sequences are KGHSH and LQKENI. V was shortened by 2 bases and J by 2 bases, with 13 bases between the two germline ends. The CDR3 region has the DNA TGTGCCAGCTCACCAGGGAAATGGATTACCTACGAGCAGTACTTC. It yields the protein CASSPGKWITYEQYF.

The V gene is TRBV10-2, the J gene TRBJ2-5, with a possible D match to TRBD1 (5 bases). The CDR3 is 13 residues long. Germline lookup yields CDR1 WSHSY and CDR2 SAAADI. The germline V and J ends were trimmed by 4 bases and 5 bases, with 11 bases remaining between them. The CDR3 here is CASSAGLWETQYF. The CDR3 region has the DNA TGCGCCAGCAGTGCAGGGTTGTGGGAGACCCAGTACTTC.

This clonotype came up a few times. This rearrangement joins TRBV7-2 to TRBJ2-3, with 7 nucleotides matching TRBD2. Germline V gives CDR1 SGHTA, CDR2 FQGNSA. V lost 5 bases and J lost 0; bases outside the gene matches: 5. This CDR3 has 15 residues. The CDR3 nucleotides are TGTGCCAGCAGCATGATTAGCGGGAGCACAGATACGCAGTATTTT. As protein: CASSMISGSTDTQYF.

This clonotype was detected only a few times. The genes are TRBV15 and TRBJ2-2; a possible D gene is TRBD2 (5 bases). Germline lookup yields CDR1 LNHNV and CDR2 YYDKDF (reference sequence). This CDR3 is 15 amino acids long. V dropped 4 bases and J dropped 0 bases, with 9 bases sitting between them. CDR3: CATSKPGSNTGELFF. The CDR3 region has the DNA TGTGCCACCAGCAAGCCGGGGTCGAACACCGGGGAGCTGTTTTTT.

This chain uses TRBV6-2 or TRBV6-3 with TRBJ1-5; unclear D gene. The germline CDR1 and CDR2 sequences are MNHEY and SVGEGT. The CDR3 contains 14 residues. Trimming shortened V by 2 bases and J by 2 bases, and 7 bases separated the two germline ends. CDR3 amino acids: CASSYHSGNQPQHF. In DNA form, the CDR3 reads TGTGCCAGCAGTTACCATTCGGGCAATCAGCCCCAGCATTTT.

This chain's CDR3 is CAWSVDSNQPQHF. CDR3 in DNA: TGTGCCTGGAGTGTGGACTCCAATCAGCCCCAGCATTTT. The V gene is TRBV30, the J gene TRBJ1-5; D not certain. V shed 0 bases and J shed 3 bases, with 6 bases lying between them. Germline V gives CDR1 GTSNPN, CDR2 SVGIG (reference sequence). The CDR3 sequence is 13 residues long. Full variable domain (remainder filled in from reference TRBV30 and TRBJ1-5): SQTIHQWPATLVQPVGSPLSLECTVEGTSNPNLYWYRQAAGRGLQLLFYSVGIGQISSEVPQNLSASRPQDRQFILSSKKLLLSDSGFYLCAWSVDSNQPQHFGDGTRLSIL.

This clonotype was counted ten times or more. The chain has TRBV20-1 and TRBJ2-1; D might be TRBD1 or TRBD2, each matching 5 bases. In germline, CDR1 is DFQATT, CDR2 SNEGSKA (reference sequence). V was clipped by 4 bases and J by 6 bases, with 16 bases between them. The CDR3 consists of 14 residues. The CDR3 loop is CSANRDHPLNEQFF. CDR3 DNA: TGCAGTGCTAACCGGGACCATCCCCTCAATGAGCAGTTCTTC.

The chain employs TRBV19 and TRBJ1-5, with 8 nucleotides matching TRBD1. Unmatched junction bases numbered 13, after V lost 5 bases and J lost 4 bases. The CDR3 loop spans 17 amino acids. CDR1 is LNHDA, CDR2 SQIVND, per germline (reference sequence). The CDR3 loop is CASSLLPRDRGNQPQHF. The CDR3 DNA reads as TGTGCCAGTAGTCTCCTTCCCCGCGACAGGGGAAATCAGCCCCAGCATTTT.

The chain recombines TRBV6-5 with TRBJ1-1, with no clear D. V gave up 4 bases and J gave up 1 base, with 7 bases separating them. The CDR3 is 13 residues long. Germline V gives CDR1 MNHEY, CDR2 SVGAGI. The CDR3 here is CASSSLRNTEAFF. The CDR3 DNA follows: TGTGCCAGCAGTTCGTTGCGGAACACTGAAGCTTTCTTT.

The CDR3 DNA follows: TGTGCCGCCGCCCGGGCCCCCCAAGAGACCCAGTACTTC. It is translated as CAAARAPQETQYF. This sequence joins TRBV10-3 and TRBJ2-5; D remains ambiguous. The germline gives CDR1 ENHRY, CDR2 SYGVKD. This CDR3 region has 13 residues. V was shortened by 11 bases and J by 1 base, with 14 bases between the two germline ends.

The V gene is TRBV6-1, the J gene TRBJ2-3, with D possibly TRBD2 on 7 matching bases. The V end was cut by 5 bases, the J end by 3 bases, with 18 bases between. Germline loops: CDR1 MNHNS, CDR2 SASEGT. The CDR3 covers 16 residues. The CDR3 coding sequence is TGTGCCAGCAGTCCCTCTGTGGGGGGGCAAACAGATACGCAGTATTTT. Translating it yields CASSPSVGGQTDTQYF.

The chain is built from TRBV19 and TRBJ2-1; D remains ambiguous. The CDR3 runs to 17 residues. Germline lookup yields CDR1 LNHDA and CDR2 SQIVND (reference sequence). The ends were cut back, 5 bases at V and 0 bases at J, with 17 bases in the middle. The CDR3 here is CASSWRSGKGSYNEQFF. CDR3 coding DNA: TGTGCCAGTAGTTGGCGGTCGGGTAAGGGCTCCTACAATGAGCAGTTCTTC.

The rearrangement joins TRBV12-3 or TRBV12-4 to TRBJ2-3; D remains unclear. This CDR3 has 16 residues. V lost 7 bases and J lost 2, with 19 bases in between. CDR3 loop: CASNVGPRTFTDTQYF. The CDR3 nucleotides read TGTGCCAGCAACGTCGGGCCTCGAACCTTCACAGATACGCAGTATTTT.

Only a few counts were recorded for this clonotype. This rearrangement joins TRBV6-1 to TRBJ2-7; 9 bases are a match to TRBD1. J gave up 5 bases and V 5 bases, and 10 bases lay outside the gene matches. From germline, CDR1 is MNHNS and CDR2 SASEGT. The length of the CDR3 is 15 residues. For the CDR3, the DNA is TGTGCCAGCAGTCCAGGGACAGGGATAGTTGACGAGCAGTACTTC. Protein: CASSPGTGIVDEQYF.

J is TRBJ1-5 and V is TRBV24-1; D is undetermined. CDR3 length: 15 residues. V gave up 4 bases and J gave up 2 bases, with 11 bases separating them. Germline V CDR1 and CDR2: KGHDR, SFDVKD. CDR3 in amino acids: CATSDPARGNQPQHF. As DNA, the CDR3 is TGTGCCACCAGTGACCCCGCCCGGGGCAATCAGCCCCAGCATTTT.